The T cell receptor (beta chain) under discussion was sequenced for a study of shared clonotypes between healthy human individuals. The V gene end was trimmed by 6 bases and the J gene end by 7 bases; junction bases not matched to a gene: 7. Germline assignment: CDR1 SGHTA and CDR2 FQGTGA. This CDR3 has 14 residues. The donors were all Caucasian adults (living in Nashville, Tennessee). Genomic DNA of every subset was divided equally among multiple immunoSEQ plates. Study processing details: In the immunoSEQ data, sequences were junction-only and lacked quality scores, so filtering differed. Repertoires were generated with immunoSEQ multiplex PCR, while TCRdb's copy carries only in-frame clones and drops some. For V, J and clone size, that table is used; D and trimming come from the DNA. The sample has some 450,000 clones, 77% seen once.

The sequence was obtained from a woman between 35 and 50 years old in good health. Some clones in this sample may be carry-over from other donors' samples. The source material was PBMCs. The V and J genes are TRBV7-3 and TRBJ2-1, with TRBD2 matching 9 bases. CDR3 in DNA: TGTGCCAGCAGGGCGGGAGGGAGTGGGAATGAGCAGTTCTTC. As protein: CASRAGGSGNEQFF. Using reference TRBV7-3 and TRBJ2-1 for the parts outside the CDR3, the full variable domain is GAGVSQTPSNKVTEKGKYVELRCDPISGHTALYWYRQSLGQGPEFLIYFQGTGAADDSGLPNDRFFAVRPEGSVSTLKIQRTERGDSAVYLCASRAGGSGNEQFFGPGTRLTVL.